This entry describes one TCR beta chain. Every subset had its genomic DNA shared out evenly among several immunoSEQ plates. Replicate PCRs for unsorted PBMC used roughly 0.3 ug DNA (roughly 29,000 T cell genomes). The team ran DNA from unsorted PBMCs on ten immunoSEQ deep assay plates for sequencing. This table comes from immunoSEQ multiplex PCR, and its TCRdb copy is limited to in-frame clones, with some not included. This sample has 450,000 to 500,000 clones, with almost 80% found just once. This entry comes from a study of shared clonotypes between healthy human individuals. The V gene lost 7 bases and the J gene lost 7 bases, with 20 bases spanning the gap. Germline loops: CDR1 SGHRS, CDR2 YFSETQ. This CDR3 comprises 15 residues.

V and J are TRBV5-1 and TRBJ2-2, with D possibly matching TRBD2 (6 bases). The clonotype originates from a middle-aged woman in good health. Some clones in this sample may be carry-over from other donors' samples. Source material: PBMCs. CDR3 protein: CASWLGAAGGGELFF. As DNA, the CDR3 is TGCGCCAGCTGGCTCGGGGCGGCCGGGGGCGGGGAGCTGTTTTTT.